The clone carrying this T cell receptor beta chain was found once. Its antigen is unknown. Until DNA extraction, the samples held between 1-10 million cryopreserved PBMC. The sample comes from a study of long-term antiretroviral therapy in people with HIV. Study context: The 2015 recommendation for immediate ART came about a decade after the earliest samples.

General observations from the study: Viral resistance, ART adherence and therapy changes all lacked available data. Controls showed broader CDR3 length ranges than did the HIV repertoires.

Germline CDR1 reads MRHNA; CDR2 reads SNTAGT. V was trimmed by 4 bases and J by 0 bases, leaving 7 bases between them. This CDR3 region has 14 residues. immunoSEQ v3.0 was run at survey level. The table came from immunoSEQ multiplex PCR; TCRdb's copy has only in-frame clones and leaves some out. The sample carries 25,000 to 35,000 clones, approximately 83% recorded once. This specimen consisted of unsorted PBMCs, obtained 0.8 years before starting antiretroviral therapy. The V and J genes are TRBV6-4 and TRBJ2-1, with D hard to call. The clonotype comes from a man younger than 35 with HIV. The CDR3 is CASSARSSYNEQFF. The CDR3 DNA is TGTGCCAGCAGTGCGCGTTCCTCCTACAATGAGCAGTTCTTC.